These T cell receptor beta chains were read from a single sample in a study of cytomegalovirus exposure and HLA in healthy donors. Libraries were prepared by immunoSEQ multiplex PCR; TCRdb keeps only in-frame clonotypes and omits some of them. Here the sample spans approximately 190,000 clones, 75% to 90% being singletons. The sequenced material came from PBMCs. These receptors were taken from a woman aged 18-30 years in good health and CMV-seronegative. CDR3s include the opening cysteine and the closing phenylalanine or tryptophan. Fields, in order: V gene, D gene, clone size, J gene, CDR3 DNA, CDR3 protein. A D gene is named only where the DNA matches it firmly. A clone size is listed for some rows: how often the clone was seen (once, few, many), or a class if it is expanded.

TRBV13	.	.	TRBJ2-7	TGTGCCAGCAGCTTAGGGCCTTTGACGGGAGATACCTACGAGCAGTACTTC	CASSLGPLTGDTYEQYF
TRBV6-6	.	.	TRBJ1-1	TGTGCCAGCAGCCGCCTAGGGGACATCGAAGCTTTCTTT	CASSRLGDIEAFF
TRBV4-2	.	.	TRBJ1-2	TGTGCCAGCAGCCAAGAAAGGGGGACGGGTGGCTACACCTTC	CASSQERGTGGYTF
TRBV9	.	.	TRBJ1-2	TGTGCCAGCAGCGCCGACCCGGACAGCTCCTATGGCTACACCTTC	CASSADPDSSYGYTF
TRBV19	TRBD1	.	TRBJ1-2	TGTGCCAGTAGTATGGGACAGCGCTATGGCTACACCTTC	CASSMGQRYGYTF
TRBV9	TRBD1	.	TRBJ1-2	TGTGCCAGCAGACGAGGGACAGCAGCTAACTATGGCTACACCTTC	CASRRGTAANYGYTF
TRBV20-1	.	.	TRBJ1-1	TGCAGTGCTAGGGACAGACAAGCTTTCTTT	CSARDRQAFF
TRBV11-2	.	.	TRBJ2-7	TGTGCCAGCAGCTCCATACACGGGGAAAGCTCCTACGAGCAGTACTTC	CASSSIHGESSYEQYF
TRBV6-5	TRBD1	.	TRBJ1-1	TGTGCCAGCAGTGGACAGGGCCAGAACACTGAAGCTTTCTTT	CASSGQGQNTEAFF
TRBV6-5	.	.	TRBJ1-2	TGTGCCAGCAGTTACTCCCCGGACATCGGCGGCTACACCTTC	CASSYSPDIGGYTF
TRBV28	.	.	TRBJ2-7	TGTGCCAGCAGTAAGGGGGGGAGCCCCTACGAGCAGTACTTC	CASSKGGSPYEQYF
TRBV2	.	.	TRBJ2-3	TGTGCCAGCAGTGAATACAGGGTATATGCAGATACGCAGTATTTT	CASSEYRVYADTQYF
TRBV4-2	TRBD2	.	TRBJ2-1	TGTGCCAGCAGCCAAGATCTTCGTAGCGGGGGGACCAATGAGCAGTTCTTC	CASSQDLRSGGTNEQFF
TRBV9	TRBD2	.	TRBJ2-7	TGTGCCAGCAGCGCGGGACTAGCGGGACAGGGCGAGCAGTACTTC	CASSAGLAGQGEQYF
TRBV5-4	.	few	TRBJ2-7	TGTGCCAGCAGCGCACCCGGGACAAAGACCTACGAGCAGTACTTC	CASSAPGTKTYEQYF
TRBV11-2	TRBD2	.	TRBJ2-7	TGTGCCAGCAGCTTGGGACTAGCCTACGAGCAGTACTTC	CASSLGLAYEQYF
TRBV5-1	TRBD2	.	TRBJ2-7	TGCGCCAGCGGCTGGGGGGGGAGCTCCTACGAGCAGTACTTC	CASGWGGSSYEQYF